This T cell receptor (beta chain) emerged from a study of control samples from healthy donors and cancer patients (dated by TCRdb to 2020 to 2022). Library creation used the immunoSEQ multiplex PCR assay. Imported from immuneACCESS, the table was reduced by TCRdb to in-frame sequences with V and J called. These copies leave out some clones; in studies compared against another copy, an unresolved V gene accounts for under half, and the cause of the remainder is not known. This sample is represented by 130,000 to 150,000 clones; 85% to 95% of them were singletons. The top ten hold approximately 14% of the sample. To note about this clone: No cognate antigen has been identified for it. Base qualities are not recorded, but no much larger clone differs from it by a single base.

From its cysteine to its phenylalanine, the CDR3 spans 13 amino acids. This entry keeps only the CDR3 DNA: 39 bases, framed from base 1. From a lookup of the germline V gene, CDR1 and CDR2 are MNHEY and SVGAGI. Cut back by 7 bases and 8 bases, the V and J ends lie 14 bases apart. This clonotype was obtained from a man in his sixties with colorectal cancer. The rearrangement combines TRBV6-5 with TRBJ1-4; a confident D gene designation cannot be given. The sample was PBMCs. CDR3 sequence: CASKDGSGEKLFF. The DNA reads as follows: TGTGCCAGCAAAGACGGGTCCGGGGAAAAACTGTTTTTT.